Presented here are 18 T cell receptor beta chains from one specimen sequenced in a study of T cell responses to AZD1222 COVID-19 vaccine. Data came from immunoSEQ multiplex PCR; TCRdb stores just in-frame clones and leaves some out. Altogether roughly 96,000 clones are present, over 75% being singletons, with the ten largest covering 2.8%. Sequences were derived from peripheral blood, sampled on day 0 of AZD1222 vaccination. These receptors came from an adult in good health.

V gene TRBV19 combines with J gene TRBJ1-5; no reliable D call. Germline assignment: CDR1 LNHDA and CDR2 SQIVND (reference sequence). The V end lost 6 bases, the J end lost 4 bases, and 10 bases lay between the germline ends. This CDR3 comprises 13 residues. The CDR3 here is CASSPPRNQPQHF. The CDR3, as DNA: TGTGCCAGTAGCCCTCCCCGGAATCAGCCCCAGCATTTT.

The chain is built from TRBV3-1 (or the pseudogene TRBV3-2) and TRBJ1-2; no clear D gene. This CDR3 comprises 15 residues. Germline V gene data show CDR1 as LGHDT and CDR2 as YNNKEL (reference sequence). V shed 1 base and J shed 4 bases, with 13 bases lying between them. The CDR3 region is CASSQVRGSVYGYTF. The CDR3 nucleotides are TGTGCCAGCAGCCAAGTGCGTGGGTCCGTCTATGGCTACACCTTC.

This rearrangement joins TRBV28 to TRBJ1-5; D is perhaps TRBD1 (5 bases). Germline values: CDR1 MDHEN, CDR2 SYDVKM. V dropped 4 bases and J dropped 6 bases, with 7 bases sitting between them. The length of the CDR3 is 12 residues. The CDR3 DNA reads TGTGCCAGCAGTTCTGGGGGTCAGCCCCAGCATTTT. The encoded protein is CASSSGGQPQHF. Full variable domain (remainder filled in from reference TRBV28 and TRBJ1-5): DVKVTQSSRYLVKRTGEKVFLECVQDMDHENMFWYRQDPGLGLRLIYFSYDVKMKEKGDIPEGYSVSREKKERFSLILESASTNQTSMYLCASSSGGQPQHFGDGTRLSIL.

CDR3 DNA sequence: TGTGCCAGCAGCTTAGTAACAGGGGAGGGCGAGCAGTACTTC. It translates to CASSLVTGEGEQYF. The chain joins TRBV5-6 to TRBJ2-7, with D perhaps assigned TRBD1 or TRBD2 (7 bases each). This CDR3 region has 14 residues. CDR1 SGHDT and CDR2 YYEEEE come from the germline V gene. Trimming removed 2 bases from V and 6 bases from J, with 15 bases in between. The full variable domain, with the rest looked up from reference TRBV5-6 and TRBJ2-7, is DAGVTQSPTHLIKTRGQQVTLRCSPKSGHDTVSWYQQALGQGPQFIFQYYEEEERQRGNFPDRFSGHQFPNYSSELNVNALLLGDSALYLCASSLVTGEGEQYFGPGTRLTVT.

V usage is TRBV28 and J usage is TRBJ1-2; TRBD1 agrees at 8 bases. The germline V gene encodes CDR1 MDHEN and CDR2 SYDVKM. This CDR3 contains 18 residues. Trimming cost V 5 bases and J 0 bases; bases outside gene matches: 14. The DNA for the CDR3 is TGTGCCAGCAGTGTAACCGGGACAGGCGGTTCTACTAACTATGGCTACACCTTC. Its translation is CASSVTGTGGSTNYGYTF.

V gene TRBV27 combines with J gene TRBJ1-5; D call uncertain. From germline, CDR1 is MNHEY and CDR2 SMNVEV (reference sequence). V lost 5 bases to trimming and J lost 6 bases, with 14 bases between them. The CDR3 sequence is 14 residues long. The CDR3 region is CASSRKVGVQPQHF. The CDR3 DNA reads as TGTGCCAGCAGTAGGAAGGTCGGGGTTCAGCCCCAGCATTTT.

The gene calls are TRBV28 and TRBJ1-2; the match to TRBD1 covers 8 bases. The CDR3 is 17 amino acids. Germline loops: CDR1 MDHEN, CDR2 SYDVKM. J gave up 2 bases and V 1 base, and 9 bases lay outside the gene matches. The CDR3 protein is CASSLSPYRDRNYGYTF. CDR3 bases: TGTGCCAGCAGTTTATCCCCTTACCGGGACAGGAACTATGGCTACACCTTC.

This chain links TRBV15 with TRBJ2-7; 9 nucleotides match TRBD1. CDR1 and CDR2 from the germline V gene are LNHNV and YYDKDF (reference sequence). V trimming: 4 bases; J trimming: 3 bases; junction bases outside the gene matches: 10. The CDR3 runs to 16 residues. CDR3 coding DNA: TGTGCCACCAGCAACTGGGGGACAGGGAGTTTCTACGAGCAGTACTTC. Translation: CATSNWGTGSFYEQYF.

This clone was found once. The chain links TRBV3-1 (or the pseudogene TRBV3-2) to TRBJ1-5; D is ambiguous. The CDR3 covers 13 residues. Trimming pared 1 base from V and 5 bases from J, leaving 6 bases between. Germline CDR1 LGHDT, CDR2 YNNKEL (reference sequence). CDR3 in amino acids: CASSQGYYQPQHF. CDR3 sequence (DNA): TGTGCCAGCAGCCAAGGCTACTATCAGCCCCAGCATTTT.

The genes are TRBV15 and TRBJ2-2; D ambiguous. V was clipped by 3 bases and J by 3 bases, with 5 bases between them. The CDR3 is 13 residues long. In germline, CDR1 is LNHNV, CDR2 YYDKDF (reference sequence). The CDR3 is CATSRVDTGELFF. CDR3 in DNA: TGTGCCACCAGCAGGGTAGACACCGGGGAGCTGTTTTTT.

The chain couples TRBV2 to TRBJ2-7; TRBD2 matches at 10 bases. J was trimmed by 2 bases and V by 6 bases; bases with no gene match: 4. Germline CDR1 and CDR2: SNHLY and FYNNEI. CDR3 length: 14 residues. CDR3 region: CASSSSGRAYEQYF. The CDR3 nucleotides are TGTGCCAGCAGCTCGAGCGGGAGGGCCTACGAGCAGTACTTC. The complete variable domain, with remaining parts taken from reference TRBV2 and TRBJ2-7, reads EPEVTQTPSHQVTQMGQEVILRCVPISNHLYFYWYRQILGQKVEFLVSFYNNEISEKSEIFDDQFSVERPDGSNFTLKIRSTKLEDSAMYFCASSSSGRAYEQYFGPGTRLTVT.

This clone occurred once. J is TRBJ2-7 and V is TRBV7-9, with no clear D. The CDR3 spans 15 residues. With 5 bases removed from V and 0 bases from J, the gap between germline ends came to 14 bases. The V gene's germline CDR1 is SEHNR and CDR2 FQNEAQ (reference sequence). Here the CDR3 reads CASSVSEISSYEQYF. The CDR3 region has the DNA TGTGCCAGCAGCGTATCTGAGATAAGCTCCTACGAGCAGTACTTC.

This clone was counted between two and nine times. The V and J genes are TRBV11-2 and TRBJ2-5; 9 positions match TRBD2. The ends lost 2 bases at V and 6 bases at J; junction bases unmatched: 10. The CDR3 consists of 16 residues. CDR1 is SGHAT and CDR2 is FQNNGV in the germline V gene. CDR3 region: CASSLYGGRAHQTQYF. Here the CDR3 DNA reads TGTGCCAGCAGCTTATATGGCGGGAGGGCCCATCAGACCCAGTACTTC.

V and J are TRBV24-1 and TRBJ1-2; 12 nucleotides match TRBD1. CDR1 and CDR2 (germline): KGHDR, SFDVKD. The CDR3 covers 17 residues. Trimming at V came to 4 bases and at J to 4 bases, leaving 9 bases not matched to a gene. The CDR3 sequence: CATSDPGTGGSGYGYTF. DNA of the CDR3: TGTGCCACCAGTGACCCTGGGACAGGGGGCAGCGGCTATGGCTACACCTTC.

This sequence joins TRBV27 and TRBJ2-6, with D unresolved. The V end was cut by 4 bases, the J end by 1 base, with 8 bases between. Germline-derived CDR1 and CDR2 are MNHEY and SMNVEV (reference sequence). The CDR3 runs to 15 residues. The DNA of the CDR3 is TGTGCCAGCAGTTATGACAATTCTGGGGCCAACGTCCTGACTTTC. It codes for CASSYDNSGANVLTF.

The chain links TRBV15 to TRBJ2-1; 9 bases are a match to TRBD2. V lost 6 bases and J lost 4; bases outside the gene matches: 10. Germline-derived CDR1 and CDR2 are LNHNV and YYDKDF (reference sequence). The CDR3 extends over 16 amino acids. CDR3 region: CATRELAGAEYNEQFF. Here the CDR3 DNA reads TGTGCCACCAGGGAATTAGCGGGAGCGGAATACAATGAGCAGTTCTTC.

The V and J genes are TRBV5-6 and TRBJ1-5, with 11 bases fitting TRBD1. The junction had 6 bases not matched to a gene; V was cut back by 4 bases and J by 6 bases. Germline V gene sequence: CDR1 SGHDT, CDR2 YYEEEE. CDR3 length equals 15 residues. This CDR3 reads CASSLGQGGVQPQHF. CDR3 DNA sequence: TGTGCCAGCAGCCTGGGACAGGGGGGGGTTCAGCCCCAGCATTTT.

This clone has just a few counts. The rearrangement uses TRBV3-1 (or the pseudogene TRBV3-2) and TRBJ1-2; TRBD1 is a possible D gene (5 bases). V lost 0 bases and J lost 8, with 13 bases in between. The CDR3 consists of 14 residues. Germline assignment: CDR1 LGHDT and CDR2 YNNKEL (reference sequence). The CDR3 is CASSQDGRDAGYTF. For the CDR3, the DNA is TGTGCCAGCAGCCAAGACGGCAGGGATGCCGGCTACACCTTC.